This TCR beta chain was identified in a study of blood T cell repertoires in COVID-19. Across the whole study: The United States, Italy and Spain supplied acute and convalescent COVID-19 samples. T cells, B-cell-depleted T cells, or PBMCs supplied cDNA or gDNA.

In germline, CDR1 is SGHRS, CDR2 YFSETQ. The CDR3 has 13 residues. Trimming shortened V by 7 bases and J by 1 base, and 11 bases separated the two germline ends. A Seattle source enrolled patients during active infection and followed them longitudinally. Original processing notes: Reference gene primer amplification yielded estimated nucleated cell counts. Assay: immunoSEQ multiplex PCR; the TCRdb copy retains only in-frame clones and omits some. That table gives V, J and clone size, and the DNA gave D and trimming. The data contain some 370,000 clones, around 87% of them singletons. This clonotype was sampled from a woman under 40 with COVID-19, enrolled during active disease. What was sequenced was peripheral blood. V and J are TRBV5-1 and TRBJ2-5, with D maybe TRBD2 (6 bases). The CDR3 nucleotides read TGCGCCAGCGGGGGGACTGTCCAAGAGACCCAGTACTTC. The encoded protein is CASGGTVQETQYF.